This paragraph covers one T cell receptor beta chain sequence. The CDR3 extends over 13 amino acids. Germline V gives CDR1 SGHDN, CDR2 FVKESK. The V end was cut by 3 bases, the J end by 4 bases, with 7 bases between. Original methodology: Estimation of nucleated cell counts was performed using reference gene primer amplification. TCRdb's table, derived via immunoSEQ multiplex PCR, lists solely in-frame clones and lacks some. Clonal size and the V and J genes are those of that table, whereas D and trimming came from the DNA. The sample lists approximately 34,000 clones, approximately 90% occurring once. These data come from a study of blood T cell repertoires in COVID-19. Across the study: Spain, Italy and the United States supplied samples that represented acute and convalescent COVID-19. T cells, B-cell-depleted T cells, or PBMCs supplied cDNA or gDNA.

The V call is TRBV14, the J call TRBJ2-1, with D hard to call. The source material was peripheral blood. This clonotype originated in a man aged 55 to 70 with acute or convalescent COVID-19. The CDR3 spells CASSQAGYNEQFF. CDR3 bases: TGTGCCAGCAGCCAGGCAGGTTACAATGAGCAGTTCTTC.